This entry describes one TCR beta chain. What it binds is not known. Trimming stripped 4 bases from V and 2 bases from J, with 15 bases between. Germline V gene sequence: CDR1 SEHNR, CDR2 FQNEAQ (reference sequence). The CDR3 consists of 15 residues. PCR used 60 Vbeta primers and 13 Jbeta primers. As originally analysed: The authors later counted about 80 million unique TCR beta chains, approximately 12 million of them shared. Sequencing was performed with immunoSEQ multiplex PCR; in TCRdb, only in-frame clones are kept and a portion is missing. That table furnishes V, J and clone size, whereas the DNA furnished D and trimming. This table holds around 80,000 clones, approximately 74% found once. The record originates from a study of cytomegalovirus exposure and HLA in healthy donors. Study outcomes and limitations: Sequencing depth roughly uniform across donors was assumed in presence/absence analyses. Under 20,000 TCR beta sequences were associated with HLA alleles at 0.05 false discovery rate in a later analysis.

The source is a man aged 40-50 years in good health and CMV-seropositive. This rearrangement joins TRBV7-9 to TRBJ2-7, with a tentative D call TRBD2 (5 bases). The specimen was PBMCs. CDR3 DNA sequence: TGTGCCAGCAGCTCCCCCCCCGGGGTCGCCTACGAGCAGTACTTC. It yields the protein CASSSPPGVAYEQYF.